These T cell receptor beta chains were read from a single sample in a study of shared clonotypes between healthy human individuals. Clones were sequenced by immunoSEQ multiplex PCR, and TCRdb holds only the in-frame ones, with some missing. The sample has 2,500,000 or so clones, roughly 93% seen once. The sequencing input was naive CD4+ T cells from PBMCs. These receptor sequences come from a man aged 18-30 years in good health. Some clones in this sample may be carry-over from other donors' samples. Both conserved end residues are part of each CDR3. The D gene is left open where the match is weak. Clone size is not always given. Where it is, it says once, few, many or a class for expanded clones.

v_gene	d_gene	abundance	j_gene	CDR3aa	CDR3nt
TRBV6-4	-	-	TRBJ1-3	CASSDGLVSGNTIYF	TGTGCCAGCAGTGACGGACTGGTCTCTGGAAACACCATATATTTT
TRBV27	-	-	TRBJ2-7	CASRDDGRSYEQYF	TGTGCCAGCAGGGACGATGGACGTTCCTACGAGCAGTACTTC
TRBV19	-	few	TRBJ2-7	CASSRAASYEQYF	TGTGCCAGTAGTCGGGCAGCTTCCTACGAGCAGTACTTC
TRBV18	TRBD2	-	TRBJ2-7	CASSRAGAEQYF	TGTGCCAGCTCACGGGCGGGAGCCGAGCAGTACTTC
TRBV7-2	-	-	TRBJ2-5	CASSLVTAGQTQYF	TGTGCCAGCAGCTTAGTCACAGCCGGCCAGACCCAGTACTTC
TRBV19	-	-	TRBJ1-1	CASSDRIGGWTEAFF	TGTGCCAGTAGTGATCGTATCGGGGGTTGGACTGAAGCTTTCTTT
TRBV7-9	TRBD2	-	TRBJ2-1	CASSFGTSGSSYNEQFF	TGTGCCAGCAGCTTCGGGACTAGCGGAAGCTCCTACAATGAGCAGTTCTTC
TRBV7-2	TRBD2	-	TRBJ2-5	CASSSGGETQYF	TGTGCCAGCAGCTCGGGAGGAGAGACCCAGTACTTC
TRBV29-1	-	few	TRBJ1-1	CSVESEVNTEAFF	TGCAGCGTTGAATCGGAAGTGAACACTGAAGCTTTCTTT
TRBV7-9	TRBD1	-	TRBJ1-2	CASSSKQGAGYTF	TGTGCCAGCAGCTCGAAACAGGGGGCTGGCTACACCTTC
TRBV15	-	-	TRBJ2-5	CATGPRRETQYF	TGTGCCACCGGACCCAGGCGAGAGACCCAGTACTTC
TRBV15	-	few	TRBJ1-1	CATSRKQGEAFF	TGTGCCACCAGCAGGAAACAGGGTGAAGCTTTCTTT
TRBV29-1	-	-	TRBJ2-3	CSVGEGPDTQYF	TGCAGCGTTGGAGAGGGCCCAGATACGCAGTATTTT
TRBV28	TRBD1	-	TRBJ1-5	CASSLGTGGNQPQHF	TGTGCCAGCAGTTTGGGGACAGGCGGCAATCAGCCCCAGCATTTT
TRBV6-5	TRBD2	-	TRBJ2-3	CASSFSGRDTDTQYF	TGTGCCAGCAGTTTTTCCGGGAGGGACACAGATACGCAGTATTTT
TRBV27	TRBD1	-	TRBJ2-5	CASSPHRDRGQETQYF	TGTGCCAGCAGTCCCCACCGGGACAGGGGGCAGGAGACCCAGTACTTC
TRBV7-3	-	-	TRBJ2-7	CASSLYPTYEQYF	TGTGCCAGCAGCTTGTACCCCACCTACGAGCAGTACTTC
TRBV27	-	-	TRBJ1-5	CASSLGMWGNQPQHF	TGTGCCAGCAGTTTAGGTATGTGGGGCAATCAGCCCCAGCATTTT
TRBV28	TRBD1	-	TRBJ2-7	CASSSGQGYEQYF	TGTGCCAGCAGTTCCGGACAGGGCTACGAGCAGTACTTC
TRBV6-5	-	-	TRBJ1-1	CASSRGHITEAFF	TGTGCCAGCAGCCGCGGACACATCACTGAAGCTTTCTTT
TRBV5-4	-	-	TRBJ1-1	CASNREGGDTEAFF	TGTGCCAGCAACCGGGAGGGCGGCGACACTGAAGCTTTCTTT
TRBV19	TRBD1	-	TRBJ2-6	CASSSGDRGPGANVLTF	TGTGCCAGTAGTTCAGGGGACAGGGGGCCCGGGGCCAACGTCCTGACTTTC
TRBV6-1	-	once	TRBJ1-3	CASSGERGNTIYF	TGTGCCAGCAGTGGGGAGCGGGGAAACACCATATATTTT
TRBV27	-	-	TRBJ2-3	CASSLGGSDTQYF	TGTGCCAGCAGTTTAGGAGGGAGTGATACGCAGTATTTT
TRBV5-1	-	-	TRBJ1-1	CASSQGSSSEAFF	TGCGCCAGCAGCCAGGGCAGCAGCAGTGAAGCTTTCTTT
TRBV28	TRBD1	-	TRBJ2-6	CASTIQGAPGANVLTF	TGTGCCAGCACCATACAGGGGGCCCCTGGGGCCAACGTCCTGACTTTC
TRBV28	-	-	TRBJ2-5	CASSWTAQETQYF	TGTGCCAGCAGCTGGACAGCCCAAGAGACCCAGTACTTC
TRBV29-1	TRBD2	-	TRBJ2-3	CSVDMSGRSNTQYF	TGCAGCGTTGATATGAGCGGGAGATCAAATACGCAGTATTTT
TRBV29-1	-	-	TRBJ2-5	CSVARQETQYF	TGCAGCGTTGCCAGGCAAGAGACCCAGTACTTC
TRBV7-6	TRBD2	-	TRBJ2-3	CASSSGLAGWTDTQYF	TGTGCCAGCAGCTCGGGACTAGCGGGATGGACAGATACGCAGTATTTT
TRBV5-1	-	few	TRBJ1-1	CASSLEALNTEAFF	TGCGCCAGCAGCCTGGAGGCGTTGAACACTGAAGCTTTCTTT
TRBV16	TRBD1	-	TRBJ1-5	CASSQGTGTADQPQHF	TGTGCCAGCAGCCAGGGGACAGGTACGGCCGATCAGCCCCAGCATTTT
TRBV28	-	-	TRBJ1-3	CASSLGARSGNTIYF	TGTGCCAGCAGTTTAGGGGCTCGCTCTGGAAACACCATATATTTT
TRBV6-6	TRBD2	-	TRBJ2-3	CASSYSRGTSRDTQYF	TGTGCCAGCAGTTACTCGAGAGGGACTAGCAGAGATACGCAGTATTTT
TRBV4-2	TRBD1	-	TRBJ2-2	CASSSNQGQGGELFF	TGTGCCAGCAGCTCAAACCAGGGACAGGGCGGGGAGCTGTTTTTT
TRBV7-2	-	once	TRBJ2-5	CASSLAAREETQYF	TGTGCCAGCAGCTTAGCGGCGCGGGAAGAGACCCAGTACTTC
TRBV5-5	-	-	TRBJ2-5	CASSWRDTPGETQYF	TGTGCCAGCAGCTGGCGGGACACACCCGGGGAGACCCAGTACTTC
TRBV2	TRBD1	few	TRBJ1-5	CASTPGQGDQPQHF	TGTGCCAGCACTCCAGGACAGGGGGATCAGCCCCAGCATTTT
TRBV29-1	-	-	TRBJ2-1	CSVEDTALGYNEQFF	TGCAGCGTTGAAGATACAGCCTTAGGGTACAATGAGCAGTTCTTC
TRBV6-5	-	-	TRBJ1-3	CASSYRSSGNTIYF	TGTGCCAGCAGTTACCGGAGTTCTGGAAACACCATATATTTT
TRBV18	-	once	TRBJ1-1	CASSPFNSMNTEAFF	TGTGCCAGCTCACCATTCAATAGTATGAACACTGAAGCTTTCTTT